This TCR beta chain came from a study of T cells in localized non-small cell lung cancer. General observations from the study: Density of T cells in blood, when higher, went with longer overall survival. Without multi-region sequencing, intratumor heterogeneity could not be excluded. Tumor showed lower T cell clonality than uninvolved adjacent lung, where it was highest.

In the case of this clone: Its specificity is unknown.

From germline, CDR1 is LNHDA and CDR2 SQIVND (reference sequence). The V end lost 9 bases, the J end lost 7 bases, and 16 bases lay between the germline ends. The CDR3 has 12 amino acids. This table comes from immunoSEQ multiplex PCR, and its TCRdb copy is limited to in-frame clones, with some not included. Of about 3,500 clones in the sample, around 21% were seen once. The sample here was lung tumor tissue, taken before any cancer treatment. The sequence was collected from a female donor older than 55 with stage II lung adenocarcinoma. The chain is built from TRBV19 and TRBJ2-7; weak D call: TRBD1 (6 bases). In DNA, the CDR3 is TGTGCCAGCTCTAACAGGGCCGGGGAGCAGTACTTC. Its protein is CASSNRAGEQYF.